This TCR beta chain was documented in a study of blood T cell repertoires in COVID-19. Study-wide background: From T cells, B-cell-depleted T cells, or PBMCs came the material, which was cDNA or gDNA.

The data were produced by immunoSEQ multiplex PCR, yet TCRdb's version contains in-frame clones alone and is incomplete. The sample lists approximately 340,000 clones; about 89% were seen once. Sequenced: PBMCs or T cells enriched from blood (not recorded which). The clonotype originates from a woman aged 40 to 49 who had been exposed to COVID-19.

This CDR3 reads CASSYLRRGGRTGELFF. CDR3 in DNA: TGTGCCAGCAGTTACTTACGGCGGGGGGGCCGGACCGGGGAGCTGTTTTTT. V usage is TRBV6-2 or TRBV6-3 and J usage is TRBJ2-2, with 9 positions matching TRBD2. The germline CDR1 and CDR2 sequences are MNHEY and SVGEGT. V gave up 1 base and J gave up 5 bases; unmatched junction bases: 8. CDR3 length equals 17 residues.